These 19 T cell receptor beta chains were sequenced from one sample in a study of post-analysis software for immune sequencing data. Sequencing libraries made from TCR beta cDNA carried unique molecular identifiers. Using its own MiXCR run on the PCR reads, TCRdb lists one record per CDR3 protein. Among about 460,000 distinct CDR3 sequences listed, around 40% were seen once. The antigens for these receptors are not known. General study results and limits: Patients had higher frequencies than controls of about five TRBV segments, including TRBV5-6, TRBV5-1 and TRBV20-1.

Sequencing was carried out using blood. All receptors derive from a girl under 18 with multiple sclerosis.

V usage is TRBV6-5 and J usage is TRBJ1-2, with D possibly being TRBD1 (5 bases). The CDR3 has 15 residues. The germline V gene has CDR1 MNHEY and CDR2 SVGAGI. The V end was cut by 1 base, the J end by 3 bases, with 12 bases between. The CDR3 coding sequence is TGTGCCAGCAGTTACTTGAATGGCAGGGACTATGGCTACACCTTC. This codes for CASSYLNGRDYGYTF.

The chain has TRBV20-1 and TRBJ2-1, with 8 bases lining up with TRBD2. The CDR3 runs to 18 residues. The germline V gene has CDR1 DFQATT and CDR2 SNEGSKA (reference sequence). With 0 bases clipped from V and 0 bases from J, the junction kept 10 bases outside the gene matches. The CDR3 is CSARDVSGRGSSYNEQFF. Here the CDR3 DNA reads TGCAGTGCTAGAGATGTCAGCGGGAGAGGCTCCTCCTACAATGAGCAGTTCTTC.

This clonotype was seen only once. The chain combines TRBV2 with TRBJ2-7; D is perhaps TRBD1 or TRBD2 (7 bases each). Trimming took 8 bases from V and 7 from J, leaving 15 bases between them. Germline CDR1 reads SNHLY; CDR2 reads FYNNEI. CDR3 length: 12 amino acids. CDR3 bases: TGTGCCAGCCACCCAGGGGGGGGAGAGCAGTACTTC. It yields the protein CASHPGGGEQYF.

This clonotype has more than one count but fewer than ten. V usage is TRBV20-1 and J usage is TRBJ1-5; D possibly corresponds to TRBD1 (6 bases). This CDR3 comprises 16 residues. V lost 6 bases, J lost 0 bases, and 18 bases lay in between. Germline V gene sequence: CDR1 DFQATT, CDR2 SNEGSKA (reference sequence). The CDR3 sequence: CSAIGQPFHSNQPQHF. The CDR3, as DNA: TGCAGTGCGATAGGACAGCCCTTCCATAGCAATCAGCCCCAGCATTTT.

The chain employs TRBV20-1 and TRBJ2-7; 9 bases fit TRBD2. Germline lookup yields CDR1 DFQATT and CDR2 SNEGSKA (reference sequence). The CDR3 loop spans 14 amino acids. V shed 2 bases and J 3 bases; nucleotides not matched to a gene: 5. CDR3 loop: CSARRREGLYEQYF. CDR3 coding DNA: TGCAGTGCTAGACGGCGGGAGGGCCTCTACGAGCAGTACTTC.

This clonotype was observed a few times. This sequence joins TRBV5-1 and TRBJ2-5; 10 nucleotides line up with TRBD2. The V and J ends lost 3 bases and 0 bases, in that order; junction bases with no gene match: 14. CDR3 length equals 19 residues. In germline, CDR1 is SGHRS, CDR2 YFSETQ. CDR3 residues: CASSSNPGLAPPYQETQYF. CDR3 sequence (DNA): TGCGCCAGCAGCTCGAACCCGGGACTAGCGCCTCCTTACCAAGAGACCCAGTACTTC.

This clonotype was counted a few times. The chain is built from TRBV6-5 and TRBJ2-7; 11 positions agree with TRBD2. The CDR3 is 16 amino acids. V lost 4 bases and J lost 2; bases outside the gene matches: 7. Germline-derived CDR1 and CDR2 are MNHEY and SVGAGI. CDR3 sequence (DNA): TGTGCCAGCAGTTCCCCACTAGCGGGAGATCCCTACGAGCAGTACTTC. This gives the protein CASSSPLAGDPYEQYF.

The chain links TRBV5-1 to TRBJ2-5; tentatively, D is TRBD1 (6 bases). Per the germline V gene, CDR1 is SGHRS and CDR2 is YFSETQ. Trimming removed 3 bases from V and 1 base from J, with 10 bases in between. The CDR3 runs 14 residues. CDR3 in DNA: TGCGCCAGCAGCTGGGGGCAGCCCCAAGAGACCCAGTACTTC. Translating it yields CASSWGQPQETQYF. Complete variable domain (other parts from reference TRBV5-1 and TRBJ2-5): KAGVTQTPRYLIKTRGQQVTLSCSPISGHRSVSWYQQTPGQGLQFLFEYFSETQRNKGNFPGRFSGRQFSNSRSEMNVSTLELGDSALYLCASSWGQPQETQYFGPGTRLLVL.

The DNA of the CDR3 is TGCAGCGCGACCCTGGGCGGGGGAACCGGGGAGCTGTTTTTT. Protein sequence: CSATLGGGTGELFF. V and J are TRBV29-1 and TRBJ2-2; the match to TRBD2 covers 7 bases. Germline CDR1 SQVTM, CDR2 ANQGSEA. The V segment lost 7 bases and the J segment 5 bases; nucleotides outside the gene matches: 10. CDR3 length: 14 amino acids.

The rearrangement uses TRBV27 and TRBJ2-7, with a tentative D call TRBD1 (5 bases). The CDR3 length is 14 residues. V gave up 2 bases and J gave up 5 bases, with 13 bases separating them. The germline gives CDR1 MNHEY, CDR2 SMNVEV (reference sequence). Here the CDR3 reads CASSLGQGRHEQYF. The CDR3 coding sequence is TGTGCCAGCAGTTTAGGGCAGGGTAGGCACGAGCAGTACTTC.

The V gene is TRBV2, the J gene TRBJ2-5; 9 positions match TRBD1. Germline-derived CDR1 and CDR2 are SNHLY and FYNNEI. This CDR3 contains 11 residues. After removal of 6 bases from V and 13 bases from J, the junction contained 6 bases not matched to a gene. CDR3 sequence: CASSKGQGRYF. For the CDR3, the DNA is TGTGCCAGCAGCAAGGGACAGGGACGGTACTTC. Using reference TRBV2 and TRBJ2-5 for the parts outside the CDR3, the full variable domain is EPEVTQTPSHQVTQMGQEVILRCVPISNHLYFYWYRQILGQKVEFLVSFYNNEISEKSEIFDDQFSVERPDGSNFTLKIRSTKLEDSAMYFCASSKGQGRYFGPGTRLLVL.

This clonotype was recorded a few times. The chain couples TRBV7-2 to TRBJ2-7; 9 bases are a match to TRBD2. Germline CDR1 SGHTA, CDR2 FQGNSA. The CDR3 spans 15 residues. J gave up 2 bases and V 1 base, and 3 bases lay outside the gene matches. The CDR3 DNA reads as TGTGCCAGCAGCTTAGATAGCGGGAGTCCCTACGAGCAGTACTTC. Its protein product is CASSLDSGSPYEQYF.

The rearrangement uses TRBV11-2 and TRBJ2-3; either TRBD1 or TRBD2 may fit D (5 bases each). V was clipped by 6 bases and J by 2 bases, with 18 bases between them. CDR3 size: 16 residues. Germline assignment: CDR1 SGHAT and CDR2 FQNNGV. CDR3 amino acids: CASRTTGGPFTDTQYF. As DNA, the CDR3 is TGTGCCAGCAGGACCACAGGAGGCCCGTTCACAGATACGCAGTATTTT.

The chain recombines TRBV12-3 or TRBV12-4 with TRBJ1-4, with unresolved D. The V gene lost 4 bases and the J gene lost 5 bases, with 2 bases spanning the gap. The CDR3 totals 11 residues. The DNA of the CDR3 is TGTGCCAGCAGTTGGAATGAAAAACTGTTTTTT. Protein: CASSWNEKLFF.

J is TRBJ1-2 and V is TRBV7-3; TRBD1 aligns across 7 bases. CDR3 length equals 15 residues. Germline lookup yields CDR1 SGHTA and CDR2 FQGTGA. Unmatched junction bases numbered 3, after V lost 1 base and J lost 1 base. DNA of the CDR3: TGTGCCAGCAGCTTAATGGCAGGGGGTAACTATGGCTACACCTTC. Its protein is CASSLMAGGNYGYTF.

V gene TRBV7-2 combines with J gene TRBJ2-4; D uncertain. The germline V gene has CDR1 SGHTA and CDR2 FQGNSA. This CDR3 has 14 amino acids. V lost 4 bases and J lost 1, with 8 bases in between. The CDR3 sequence: CASSSRFAKNIQYF. DNA for the CDR3: TGTGCCAGCAGCTCTCGTTTTGCCAAAAACATTCAGTACTTC.

This clonotype was detected only a few times. The V and J genes are TRBV9 and TRBJ2-1, with 9 bases matching TRBD2. V trimming: 0 bases; J trimming: 4 bases; junction bases outside the gene matches: 2. There are 15 residues in the CDR3. CDR1 is SGDLS and CDR2 is YYNGEE in the germline V gene. CDR3 nucleotide sequence: TGTGCCAGCAGCGTAGGGCGGGAGGGGTACAATGAGCAGTTCTTC. Protein sequence: CASSVGREGYNEQFF.

The rearrangement joins TRBV5-1 to TRBJ2-7, with 9 bases fitting TRBD2. Germline values: CDR1 SGHRS, CDR2 YFSETQ. The V and J ends lost 4 bases and 2 bases, in that order; junction bases with no gene match: 4. The CDR3 has 14 residues. The chain's CDR3 is CASSDSGSPYEQYF. The CDR3 region has the DNA TGCGCCAGCAGCGATAGCGGGAGCCCCTACGAGCAGTACTTC.

With respect to this clonotype: One junction end disagrees with the germline gene, perhaps due to a read error. This chain joins TRBV29-1 and TRBJ2-5, with D perhaps matching TRBD1 (7 bases). This CDR3 is 16 amino acids long. Germline-derived CDR1 and CDR2 are SQVTM and ANQGSEA. CDR3 protein: CSIEGGTEHAQETQYF. Written as DNA, the CDR3 is TGCAGCATTGAAGGCGGGACAGAACACGCCCAAGAGACCCAGTACTTC.